This TCR beta chain appears in the sequencing data of a study of T cell changes during pregnancy in multiple sclerosis. From germline, CDR1 is LNHDA and CDR2 SQIVND (reference sequence). The J segment lost 0 bases and the V segment lost 8 bases, leaving 6 bases of the junction unmatched. The CDR3 totals 14 residues. Some clones are missing from TCRdb's copy, which holds only in-frame ones; the method was immunoSEQ multiplex PCR. The data hold about 68,000 clones, with around 90% observed a single time. V is TRBV19 and J is TRBJ1-2, with 7 bases identical to TRBD1. The input for sequencing was peripheral blood, taken in the second trimester of pregnancy. The sequence was collected from a female donor with multiple sclerosis, enrolled in a pregnancy study. The CDR3 DNA is TGTGCCAGTTCAGGGGGGACGACTAACTATGGCTACACCTTC. Protein product: CASSGGTTNYGYTF.